The next 19 T cell receptor beta chains were all read from a single sample in a study of cytomegalovirus exposure and HLA in healthy donors. The PCR ran on 60 Vbeta and 13 Jbeta primers. Sequenced by immunoSEQ multiplex PCR; TCRdb stores in-frame clones only, minus some. Among about 120,000 clones listed, around 84% were seen once. The specimen was PBMCs. Source of these receptors: a woman aged 30 to 39 in good health and CMV-seronegative.

The chain couples TRBV7-8 to TRBJ1-5; the D is unclear. CDR1 is SGHVS, CDR2 FQNEAQ, per germline. The CDR3 is 14 amino acids. The V and J ends lost 4 bases and 3 bases respectively, with 10 bases between them. The CDR3 DNA follows: TGTGCCAGCAGCTCTTCGGGTTCCAATCAGCCCCAGCATTTT. It codes for CASSSSGSNQPQHF.

This clone was observed a few times. The chain is built from TRBV6-1 and TRBJ2-5; D unclear. Germline V lookup: CDR1 MNHNS, CDR2 SASEGT. The CDR3 has 12 amino acids. V lost 4 bases and J 5 bases, leaving 8 bases between the germline ends. The CDR3 spells CASSGLRETQYF. The CDR3 coding sequence is TGTGCCAGCAGTGGCCTCCGGGAGACCCAGTACTTC.

This clone was detected only a few times. CDR3 sequence (DNA): TGTGCCAGCAGCTTAGGCGGGACAGGGGGAAACACCATATATTTT. Its translation is CASSLGGTGGNTIYF. The chain couples TRBV7-2 to TRBJ1-3; 9 bases are a match to TRBD1. Per the germline V gene, CDR1 is SGHTA and CDR2 is FQGNSA. There are 15 residues in the CDR3. The V and J ends lost 1 base and 4 bases, in that order; junction bases with no gene match: 2.

This clone was seen a few times. The chain is built from TRBV28 and TRBJ1-1, with D unclear. V was shortened by 5 bases and J by 4 bases, with 11 bases between the two germline ends. Germline CDR1 MDHEN, CDR2 SYDVKM. This CDR3 is 13 amino acids long. The CDR3 loop reads CASSTLSPTEAFF. The CDR3, as DNA: TGTGCCAGCAGTACCTTAAGCCCCACTGAAGCTTTCTTT.

This chain joins TRBV7-2 and TRBJ2-7, with a possible D match to TRBD2 (6 bases). The ends were cut back, 5 bases at V and 0 bases at J, with 14 bases in the middle. CDR1 is SGHTA, CDR2 FQGNSA, per germline. The CDR3 extends over 15 amino acids. Here the CDR3 DNA reads TGTGCCAGCAGCCCGCGGGACTGGAACTCCTACGAGCAGTACTTC. Protein sequence: CASSPRDWNSYEQYF.

CDR3 residues: CASSSGRLAGRNTGELFF. In DNA, the CDR3 is TGTGCCAGCAGCTCGGGGAGACTAGCGGGAAGAAATACCGGGGAGCTGTTTTTT. This sequence joins TRBV7-2 and TRBJ2-2, with 11 nucleotides matching TRBD2. The CDR3 loop spans 18 amino acids. The ends lost 4 bases at V and 5 bases at J; junction bases unmatched: 12. Germline V gene lookup returns CDR1 SGHTA and CDR2 FQGNSA.

This clone has a single count. The genes are TRBV19 and TRBJ1-2; 10 bases are a match to TRBD1. CDR3 size: 14 residues. Trimming took 10 bases from V and 4 from J; bases not matched to a gene: 9. Per germline, CDR1 LNHDA and CDR2 SQIVND (reference sequence). DNA of the CDR3: TGTGCCATTTCTCGGGACAGGGGAAGCTATGGCTACACCTTC. As protein: CAISRDRGSYGYTF.

The chain couples TRBV30 to TRBJ2-7; D possibly corresponds to TRBD1 (6 bases). Germline CDR1 is GTSNPN and CDR2 is SVGIG (reference sequence). This CDR3 is built from 13 residues. V lost 0 bases, J lost 0 bases, and 6 bases lay in between. CDR3 DNA: TGTGCCTGGAGTGTGGACAGCTCCTACGAGCAGTACTTC. It encodes CAWSVDSSYEQYF.

This clone was counted only a few times. The chain is built from TRBV13 and TRBJ1-3, with D unresolved. V shed 5 bases and J shed 1 base, with 15 bases lying between them. CDR1 is PRHDT, CDR2 FYEKMQ, per germline (reference sequence). This CDR3 is built from 16 residues. The chain's CDR3 is CASSTTGVQSGNTIYF. The DNA of the CDR3 is TGTGCCAGCAGCACAACCGGGGTACAATCTGGAAACACCATATATTTT.

This chain connects TRBV5-1 to TRBJ2-7, with 9 bases identical to TRBD1. With 5 bases clipped from V and 5 bases from J, the junction kept 11 bases outside the gene matches. The CDR3 totals 15 residues. From germline, CDR1 is SGHRS and CDR2 YFSETQ. The CDR3 nucleotides are TGCGCCAGCAGTTCTCCGGGACAGGGAATCCACGAGCAGTACTTC. Translating it yields CASSSPGQGIHEQYF.

J is TRBJ2-7 and V is TRBV14; weak D call: TRBD1 (5 bases). Trimming removed 2 bases at V and 3 bases at J, with 14 bases between. Germline lookup yields CDR1 SGHDN and CDR2 FVKESK. This CDR3 region has 15 residues. CDR3 loop: CASSQLPRVGYEQYF. The CDR3 coding sequence is TGTGCCAGCAGCCAACTACCCAGGGTCGGCTACGAGCAGTACTTC.

This rearrangement joins TRBV11-1 to TRBJ2-5; TRBD1 might be the D (5 bases). The ends were cut back, 2 bases at V and 5 bases at J, with 15 bases in the middle. The CDR3 contains 15 residues. Germline V lookup: CDR1 SGHAT, CDR2 FQDESV (reference sequence). CDR3 loop: CASSLSPSRVETQYF. DNA for the CDR3: TGTGCCAGCAGCTTAAGCCCGTCCAGGGTTGAGACCCAGTACTTC.

The genes are TRBV4-2 and TRBJ2-5, with TRBD2 matching over 15 bases. This CDR3 comprises 18 residues. V was clipped by 3 bases and J by 0 bases; unmatched bases: 5. The germline CDR1 and CDR2 sequences are LGHNA and YNFKEQ. The CDR3 is CASSHYGTSGGYQETQYF. The CDR3 DNA follows: TGTGCCAGCAGCCATTATGGGACTAGCGGGGGGTACCAAGAGACCCAGTACTTC.

The chain carries TRBV7-9 and TRBJ2-1, with 12 nucleotides matching TRBD1. The CDR3 spans 19 residues. Germline assignment: CDR1 SEHNR and CDR2 FQNEAQ (reference sequence). The junction had 12 bases not matched to a gene; V was cut back by 5 bases and J by 1 base. The DNA of the CDR3 is TGTGCCAGCAGCCACGGGGGGACAGGGGGCCTTTTTTCCTACAATGAGCAGTTCTTC. This sequence encodes CASSHGGTGGLFSYNEQFF.

The gene calls are TRBV6-1 and TRBJ1-6; unclear D gene. This CDR3 spans 15 amino acids. The V end lost 4 bases, the J end lost 8 bases, and 15 bases lay between the germline ends. Germline V gene sequence: CDR1 MNHNS, CDR2 SASEGT. CDR3 DNA sequence: TGTGCCAGCAGTGCACCGTCCGCGTTGGATTCACCCCTCCACTTT. Residues: CASSAPSALDSPLHF.

The rearrangement uses TRBV19 and TRBJ2-3; D remains unclear. The V and J ends lost 6 bases and 2 bases respectively, with 3 bases between them. Germline V lookup: CDR1 LNHDA, CDR2 SQIVND (reference sequence). The CDR3 is 11 amino acids. The CDR3 spells CASSHTDTQYF. DNA for the CDR3: TGTGCCAGTAGCCACACAGATACGCAGTATTTT. The full variable domain, in which reference TRBV19 and TRBJ2-3 provide the parts outside the CDR3, is DGGITQSPKYLFRKEGQNVTLSCEQNLNHDAMYWYRQDPGQGLRLIYYSQIVNDFQKGDIAEGYSVSREKKESFPLTVTSAQKNPTAFYLCASSHTDTQYFGPGTRLTVL.

The gene calls are TRBV6-1 and TRBJ2-7, with 9 bases identical to TRBD2. V lost 7 bases and J lost 2; bases outside the gene matches: 9. The CDR3 consists of 15 residues. Germline V gives CDR1 MNHNS, CDR2 SASEGT. The CDR3 here is CASIVAGGGPYEQYF. DNA for the CDR3: TGTGCCAGCATTGTGGCGGGAGGGGGGCCCTACGAGCAGTACTTC.

The chain joins TRBV5-4 to TRBJ2-5; D is unclear. Germline V gene lookup returns CDR1 SGHNT and CDR2 YYREEE (reference sequence). Trimming took 4 bases from V and 0 from J, leaving 10 bases between them. The CDR3 runs to 14 residues. CDR3 nucleotides: TGTGCCAGCAGCAAAACAGCTAACCAAGAGACCCAGTACTTC. Amino acid sequence: CASSKTANQETQYF.

The gene calls are TRBV9 and TRBJ2-1; 11 nucleotides line up with TRBD2. CDR1 and CDR2 from the germline V gene are SGDLS and YYNGEE. Trimming took 0 bases from V and 0 from J; bases not matched to a gene: 5. This CDR3 region has 18 residues. CDR3 protein: CASSVALAGGDSYNEQFF. As DNA, the CDR3 is TGTGCCAGCAGCGTAGCTCTAGCGGGGGGAGACTCCTACAATGAGCAGTTCTTC.